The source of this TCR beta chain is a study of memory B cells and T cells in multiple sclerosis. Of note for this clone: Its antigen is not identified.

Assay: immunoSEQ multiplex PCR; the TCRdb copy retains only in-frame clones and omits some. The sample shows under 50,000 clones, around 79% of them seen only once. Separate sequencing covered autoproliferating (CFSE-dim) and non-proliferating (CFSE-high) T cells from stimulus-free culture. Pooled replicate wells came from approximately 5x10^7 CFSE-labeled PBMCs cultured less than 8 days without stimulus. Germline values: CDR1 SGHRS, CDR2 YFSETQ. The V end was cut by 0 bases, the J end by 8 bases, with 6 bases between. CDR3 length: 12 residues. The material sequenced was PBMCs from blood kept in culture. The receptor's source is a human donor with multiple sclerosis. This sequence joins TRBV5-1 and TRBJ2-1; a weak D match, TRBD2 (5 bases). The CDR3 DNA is TGCGCCAGCAGCTTGGGGCGGGATGAGCAGTTCTTC. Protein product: CASSLGRDEQFF.